The sequence of this T cell receptor beta chain was determined in a study of blood T cell repertoires in COVID-19. In the study overall: Acute and convalescent COVID-19 samples came from the United States, Italy and Spain. The analysed material was cDNA or gDNA that came from T cells, B-cell-depleted T cells, or PBMCs.

This table comes from immunoSEQ multiplex PCR, and its TCRdb copy is limited to in-frame clones, with some not included. The sample has 90,000 to 130,000 clones, about 81% seen once. The CDR3 consists of 14 residues. The ends lost 3 bases at V and 3 bases at J; junction bases unmatched: 5. Germline CDR1 is SGHDT and CDR2 is YYEEEE. Sequences were obtained from peripheral blood. The chain couples TRBV5-6 to TRBJ1-2; TRBD1 aligns across 7 bases. The TCR originated in a man between 65 and 85 years old with acute or convalescent COVID-19. The CDR3 spells CASSWGTVDYGYTF. DNA for the CDR3: TGTGCCAGCAGCTGGGGGACAGTAGACTATGGCTACACCTTC.